This T cell receptor beta chain was identified during a study of control samples from healthy donors and cancer patients. Germline loops: CDR1 MNHEY, CDR2 SMNVEV (reference sequence). Trimming took 5 bases from V and 4 from J, leaving 15 bases between them. The CDR3 sequence is 15 residues long. TCRdb's table, derived via immunoSEQ multiplex PCR, lists solely in-frame clones and lacks some. The sample consists of approximately 100,000 clones, 82% of them appearing once. The receptor's source is a man aged 60-69 years in good health. Sequenced input: blood. This chain connects TRBV27 to TRBJ2-1, with D tentatively TRBD2 (6 bases). CDR3 protein: CASSPTWLAYNEQFF. For the CDR3, the DNA is TGTGCCAGCAGTCCGACGTGGCTAGCGTACAATGAGCAGTTCTTC.